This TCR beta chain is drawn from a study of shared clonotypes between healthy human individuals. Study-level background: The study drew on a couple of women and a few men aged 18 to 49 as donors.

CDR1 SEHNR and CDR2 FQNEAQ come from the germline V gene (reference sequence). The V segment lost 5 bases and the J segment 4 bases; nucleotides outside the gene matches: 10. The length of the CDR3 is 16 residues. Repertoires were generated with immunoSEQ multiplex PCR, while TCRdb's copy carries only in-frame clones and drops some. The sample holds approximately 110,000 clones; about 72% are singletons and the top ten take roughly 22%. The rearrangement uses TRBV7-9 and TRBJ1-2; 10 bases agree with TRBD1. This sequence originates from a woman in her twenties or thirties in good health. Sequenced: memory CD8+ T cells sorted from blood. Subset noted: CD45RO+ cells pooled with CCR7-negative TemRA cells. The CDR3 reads CASSPNPTGGSYGYTF. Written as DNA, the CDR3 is TGTGCCAGCAGCCCGAACCCGACAGGGGGCTCCTATGGCTACACCTTC.